These 28 T cell receptor beta chains were all obtained from the same sample, sequenced in a study of T cell repertoires in cytomegalovirus infection. These TCRs are of unknown antigen specificity. One entry per CDR3 protein, called by TCRdb with MiXCR from the reads. The sample contains 340,000 or so distinct CDR3 sequences, around 25% of which appear only once. Sequences were derived from cultured PBMCs, sampled from culture after CMV antigen stimulation. The receptor source for this set is a human donor in good health (CMV status not recorded). Some clones in this sample may be carry-over from other donors' samples.

J is TRBJ2-4 and V is TRBV27; 10 nucleotides match TRBD1. The CDR3 is 15 amino acids. V shed 4 bases, J shed 5 bases, and the junction held 5 bases outside the gene matches. Germline V gene sequence: CDR1 MNHEY, CDR2 SMNVEV (reference sequence). CDR3: CASSWGQGIENIQYF. The CDR3 nucleotides are TGTGCCAGCAGTTGGGGACAGGGGATAGAAAACATTCAGTACTTC.

The chain joins TRBV20-1 to TRBJ2-3, with 12 bases matching TRBD2. This CDR3 comprises 16 residues. J was trimmed by 2 bases and V by 5 bases; bases with no gene match: 8. Germline V gives CDR1 DFQATT, CDR2 SNEGSKA (reference sequence). The CDR3 reads CSAPLAGGRDTDTQYF. CDR3 sequence (DNA): TGCAGTGCTCCACTAGCGGGAGGTCGTGACACAGATACGCAGTATTTT.

The rearrangement links TRBV7-2 to TRBJ2-5, with D perhaps matching TRBD1 or TRBD2 (5 bases each). The ends were cut back, 4 bases at V and 2 bases at J, with 8 bases in the middle. The length of the CDR3 is 13 residues. CDR1 is SGHTA and CDR2 is FQGNSA in the germline V gene. CDR3 coding DNA: TGTGCCAGCAGCTGGGACGCGCAAGAGACCCAGTACTTC. It translates to CASSWDAQETQYF.

The rearrangement links TRBV6-2 or TRBV6-3 to TRBJ2-1; 7 bases line up with TRBD2. Per germline, CDR1 MNHEY and CDR2 SVGEGT. The CDR3 covers 14 residues. Germline trimming cut 6 bases from V and 8 bases from J; bases unmatched to any gene: 10. The CDR3 sequence: CASREVGGRDEQFF. In DNA form, the CDR3 reads TGTGCCAGCAGGGAGGTCGGGGGGAGGGATGAGCAGTTCTTC.

CDR3 in amino acids: CSMGGGGRETQYF. The CDR3 bases are TGCAGCATGGGTGGTGGGGGCCGGGAGACCCAGTACTTC. The V call is TRBV29-1, the J call TRBJ2-5, with D tentatively TRBD1 (6 bases). Germline CDR1 is SQVTM and CDR2 is ANQGSEA. V gave up 8 bases and J gave up 5 bases, with 18 bases separating them. The CDR3 contains 13 residues.

This chain links TRBV7-2 with TRBJ2-2, with D maybe TRBD1 (6 bases). The germline CDR1 and CDR2 sequences are SGHTA and FQGNSA. The CDR3 length is 17 residues. The V and J ends lost 4 bases and 5 bases respectively, with 20 bases between them. Written as DNA, the CDR3 is TGTGCCAGCAGCTCCTTACGACAGGCGTCTAGGACCGGGGAGCTGTTTTTT. This gives the protein CASSSLRQASRTGELFF.

This clonotype was seen a few times. The chain recombines TRBV6-1 with TRBJ1-4; no clear D. The CDR3 is made up of 13 amino acids. Trimming took 4 bases from V and 10 from J, leaving 13 bases between them. Germline V gene lookup returns CDR1 MNHNS and CDR2 SASEGT. CDR3: CASSVEGSGKLFF. The DNA for the CDR3 is TGTGCCAGCAGTGTTGAGGGAAGCGGAAAACTGTTTTTT.

This clonotype appeared once. The rearrangement links TRBV5-5 to TRBJ2-2; TRBD1 aligns across 7 bases. The V gene's germline CDR1 is SGHKS and CDR2 YYEKEE (reference sequence). The CDR3 has 16 amino acids. Germline trimming cut 5 bases from V and 5 bases from J; bases unmatched to any gene: 12. The CDR3 sequence: CASSKPGQSPTGELFF. The CDR3 coding sequence is TGTGCCAGCAGTAAACCGGGACAGTCACCTACCGGGGAGCTGTTTTTT.

The genes are TRBV25-1 and TRBJ2-3, with 8 bases lining up with TRBD2. The CDR3 is 16 amino acids. With 3 bases clipped from V and 3 bases from J, the junction kept 8 bases outside the gene matches. Germline V gives CDR1 MGHDK, CDR2 SYGVNS. The DNA for the CDR3 is TGTGCCAGCAGTGACCCCAGCGGGAGTGGAACAGATACGCAGTATTTT. It yields the protein CASSDPSGSGTDTQYF.

This clonotype was seen more than once but under ten times. The chain has TRBV19 and TRBJ1-2; TRBD1 matches 7 bases. With 7 bases clipped from V and 4 bases from J, the junction kept 12 bases outside the gene matches. The CDR3 extends over 15 amino acids. CDR1 LNHDA and CDR2 SQIVND come from the germline V gene (reference sequence). The CDR3: CASNPEGQNFYGYTF. CDR3 DNA sequence: TGTGCCAGTAATCCCGAGGGACAGAATTTCTATGGCTACACCTTC.

This clonotype was picked up many times. The CDR3 loop reads CASSEYRTALPGSPLHF. CDR3 nucleotides: TGTGCCAGCAGCGAATACCGGACAGCCCTGCCGGGTTCACCCCTCCACTTT. The chain is built from TRBV7-2 and TRBJ1-6, with a possible D match to TRBD1 (6 bases). Germline CDR1 reads SGHTA; CDR2 reads FQGNSA. The V and J ends lost 5 bases and 9 bases respectively, with 23 bases between them. This CDR3 has 17 amino acids.

This clonotype was picked up a small number of times. This chain joins TRBV12-3 or TRBV12-4 and TRBJ2-7; D possibly corresponds to TRBD2 (6 bases). V was shortened by 3 bases and J by 3 bases, with 9 bases between the two germline ends. The CDR3 sequence is 13 residues long. CDR3 in amino acids: CASSFSGGYEQYV. CDR3 nucleotides: TGTGCCAGCAGTTTTTCCGGGGGCTACGAGCAGTACGTC.

The J gene is TRBJ1-1, the V gene TRBV20-1, with 8 bases that match TRBD1. Germline V lookup: CDR1 DFQATT, CDR2 SNEGSKA (reference sequence). CDR3 length: 13 residues. V lost 6 bases and J lost 10; bases outside the gene matches: 13. CDR3 nucleotide sequence: TGCAGTGCGGAGACAGGGGAGTTAGGGGTAGCTTTCTTT. It codes for CSAETGELGVAFF.

This clonotype appeared a few times. This sequence joins TRBV24-1 and TRBJ2-1, with D possibly matching TRBD2 (5 bases). V was trimmed by 6 bases and J by 5 bases, leaving 19 bases between them. This CDR3 spans 16 amino acids. Germline CDR1 and CDR2: KGHDR and SFDVKD. The CDR3 sequence is CATSPGVALTDNEQFF. Here the CDR3 DNA reads TGTGCCACCAGTCCCGGGGTAGCTCTTACAGACAATGAGCAGTTCTTC.

This clonotype was detected a few times. The V gene is TRBV28, the J gene TRBJ1-4; 8 bases align to TRBD1. CDR1 is MDHEN, CDR2 SYDVKM, per germline. V lost 5 bases to trimming and J lost 8 bases; unmatched junction nucleotides: 7. The CDR3 extends over 14 amino acids. CDR3 region: CASSAAGGSEKLFF. As DNA, the CDR3 is TGTGCCAGCAGTGCGGCAGGGGGCAGCGAAAAACTGTTTTTT.

This clonotype was counted between two and nine times. The V and J genes are TRBV7-2 and TRBJ2-7; D possibly uses TRBD1 or TRBD2 (5 bases each). The CDR3 runs to 14 residues. The V gene lost 1 base and the J gene lost 2 bases, with 9 bases spanning the gap. CDR1 and CDR2 (germline): SGHTA, FQGNSA. This chain's CDR3 is CASSLGVGPYEQYV. CDR3 in DNA: TGTGCCAGCAGCTTAGGGGTGGGACCCTACGAGCAGTACGTC.

The V gene is TRBV10-3, the J gene TRBJ2-3; 7 positions agree with TRBD2. The V gene end was trimmed by 4 bases and the J gene end by 2 bases; junction bases not matched to a gene: 9. This CDR3 has 16 residues. The V gene's germline CDR1 is ENHRY and CDR2 SYGVKD. The CDR3 region has the DNA TGTGCCATCAGTGGCCAGAAAGCGGGAAACACAGATACGCAGTATTTT. Protein: CAISGQKAGNTDTQYF.

This rearrangement joins TRBV12-3 or TRBV12-4 to TRBJ2-1; 13 bases map to TRBD2. This CDR3 is built from 15 residues. With 6 bases clipped from V and 5 bases from J, the junction kept 4 bases outside the gene matches. CDR3 protein: CASRKTSGGNNEQFF. The CDR3 nucleotides are TGTGCCAGCAGAAAGACTAGCGGGGGGAACAATGAGCAGTTCTTC.

This clonotype was detected ten times or more. The chain uses TRBV7-2 and TRBJ2-4; D not resolved. The CDR3 has 13 amino acids. V was shortened by 1 base and J by 5 bases, with 6 bases between the two germline ends. The germline CDR1 and CDR2 sequences are SGHTA and FQGNSA. The CDR3 reads CASSLDGENIQYF. The CDR3 nucleotides are TGTGCCAGCAGCTTAGACGGAGAAAACATTCAGTACTTC.

This clonotype appeared a few times. The chain couples TRBV27 to TRBJ2-7; tentative D call: TRBD1 (7 bases). The CDR3 consists of 14 residues. The V end lost 2 bases, the J end lost 4 bases, and 12 bases lay between the germline ends. CDR1 MNHEY and CDR2 SMNVEV come from the germline V gene (reference sequence). CDR3 DNA: TGTGCCAGCAGTTTAGCCAGGGGGGTATACGAGCAGTACTTC. Translating gives CASSLARGVYEQYF.

V gene TRBV6-5 combines with J gene TRBJ2-4, with no clear D. CDR3 length: 19 residues. Germline-derived CDR1 and CDR2 are MNHEY and SVGAGI. V lost 2 bases, J lost 0 bases, and 20 bases lay in between. The CDR3 DNA reads as TGTGCCAGCAGTTACCAAGACCCCGCCAGCCGGCTAGCCAAAAACATTCAGTACTTC. This encodes CASSYQDPASRLAKNIQYF.

This clonotype was observed at least ten times. This chain joins TRBV5-1 and TRBJ1-5, with 7 bases that match TRBD1. Trimming took 5 bases from V and 0 from J; bases not matched to a gene: 11. The CDR3 totals 17 residues. Looked up from germline, CDR1 is SGHRS and CDR2 is YFSETQ. In DNA form, the CDR3 reads TGCGCCAGCAGGTCAGGGGGGCGATCTCATAGCAATCAGCCCCAGCATTTT. It specifies CASRSGGRSHSNQPQHF.

This clonotype was detected a few times. This chain joins TRBV7-8 and TRBJ2-2, with 9 positions matching TRBD2. This CDR3 comprises 16 residues. Germline trimming cut 5 bases from V and 4 bases from J; bases unmatched to any gene: 8. CDR1 is SGHVS, CDR2 FQNEAQ, per germline. The CDR3 is CASSAPGLAPTGELFF. The CDR3 DNA sequence: TGTGCCAGCAGCGCACCGGGACTAGCCCCCACCGGGGAGCTGTTTTTT.

Concerning this clonotype itself: At one boundary the junction diverges from the germline segment, which might be a read error. The rearrangement links TRBV4-1 to TRBJ1-2, with unresolved D. Per the germline V gene, CDR1 is MGHRA and CDR2 is YSYEKL. This CDR3 spans 15 amino acids. The DNA for the CDR3 is TGTGCCAGCAGCCAAACGACGGGTGATCCCTATGGCTACTCCTTC. It translates to CASSQTTGDPYGYSF.

This clonotype was seen only a few times. The genes are TRBV4-3 and TRBJ2-1, with 7 positions matching TRBD2. The germline CDR1 and CDR2 sequences are LGHNA and YSLEER. V shed 0 bases and J 3 bases; nucleotides not matched to a gene: 8. This CDR3 region has 17 residues. CDR3 protein: CASSQEASGNLYNEQFF. CDR3 DNA sequence: TGCGCCAGCAGCCAAGAGGCTAGCGGTAACCTCTACAATGAGCAGTTCTTC.

The chain recombines TRBV5-8 with TRBJ2-3; possibly TRBD2 for D (6 bases). V dropped 2 bases and J dropped 4 bases, with 14 bases sitting between them. The germline CDR1 and CDR2 sequences are SGHTS and YDEGEE. This CDR3 comprises 15 residues. CDR3 residues: CASSLFGRGPDTQYF. CDR3 DNA sequence: TGTGCCAGCAGCTTATTCGGGAGAGGTCCAGATACGCAGTATTTT. The full variable domain, in which reference TRBV5-8 and TRBJ2-3 provide the parts outside the CDR3, is EAGVTQSPTHLIKTRGQQATLRCSPISGHTSVYWYQQALGLGLQFLLWYDEGEERNRGNFPPRFSGRQFPNYSSELNVNALELEDSALYLCASSLFGRGPDTQYFGPGTRLTVL.

This clonotype was picked up many times. The rearrangement joins TRBV7-6 to TRBJ2-3, with D hard to call. Trimming shortened V by 5 bases and J by 2 bases, and 14 bases separated the two germline ends. This CDR3 spans 15 amino acids. CDR1 is SGHVS, CDR2 FNYEAQ, per germline. In DNA form, the CDR3 reads TGTGCCAGCAGCCTCACCCCCTCGGCCACAGATACGCAGTATTTT. As protein: CASSLTPSATDTQYF.

In this sample, this clonotype turned up many times. The V and J genes are TRBV7-6 and TRBJ2-1, with D perhaps TRBD1 (5 bases). The V gene's germline CDR1 is SGHVS and CDR2 FNYEAQ. The germline V and J ends were trimmed by 5 bases and 1 base, with 15 bases remaining between them. The CDR3 runs 16 residues. The CDR3 here is CASSPLSDTSYNEQFF. The CDR3 DNA is TGTGCCAGCAGCCCACTATCGGACACATCCTACAATGAGCAGTTCTTC.